Each of the 17 T cell receptor beta chains below was sequenced from the same sample in a study of shared clonotypes between healthy human individuals. Profiling relied on immunoSEQ multiplex PCR, and the TCRdb table lists in-frame clones only, not all of them. The sample has roughly 2.2 million clones, approximately 93% seen once. The sample comprised naive CD4+ T cells from PBMCs. Subset here: CD45RA+ positively selected. Receptors were obtained from a man between 18 and 29 years old in good health. Some clones in this sample may be carry-over from other donors' samples.

V usage is TRBV6-1 and J usage is TRBJ1-4; D unresolved. V shed 6 bases and J shed 0 bases, with 11 bases lying between them. The V gene's germline CDR1 is MNHNS and CDR2 SASEGT. The CDR3 is 15 residues long. The CDR3 spells CASRLEFATNEKLFF. In DNA, the CDR3 is TGTGCCAGCAGATTAGAATTCGCAACTAATGAAAAACTGTTTTTT.

A word on this clone: Other DNA sequences in the same sample also yield this CDR3. The chain uses TRBV6-1 and TRBJ1-3; D uncertain. The CDR3 extends over 13 amino acids. Trimming took off 1 base at V and 4 bases at J, with 5 bases between the two ends. Germline CDR1 MNHNS, CDR2 SASEGT. The CDR3 spells CASSEVEGNTIYF. As DNA, the CDR3 is TGTGCCAGCAGTGAAGTGGAGGGAAACACCATATATTTT.

The J gene is TRBJ2-1, the V gene TRBV27; 9 bases line up with TRBD2. J gave up 4 bases and V 8 bases, and 6 bases lay outside the gene matches. CDR3 size: 14 residues. Germline CDR1 and CDR2: MNHEY and SMNVEV (reference sequence). The CDR3: CASSVLAGYNEQFF. The CDR3 region has the DNA TGTGCCAGCTCCGTGCTAGCGGGGTACAATGAGCAGTTCTTC.

Comments on this clone: Different DNA sequences within this sample yield the same CDR3. The rearrangement links TRBV29-1 to TRBJ2-5; TRBD1 might be the D (5 bases). Trimming removed 2 bases at V and 1 base at J, with 8 bases between. The CDR3 is 13 residues long. Germline V CDR1 and CDR2: SQVTM, ANQGSEA. CDR3 residues: CSVERTFQETQYF. The CDR3 DNA reads TGCAGCGTTGAAAGGACATTCCAAGAGACCCAGTACTTC.

About this clone itself: Distinct nucleotide sequences in the sample also encode this CDR3. The V gene is TRBV5-1, the J gene TRBJ2-5; TRBD1 agrees at 8 bases. The CDR3 has 13 residues. Germline V gene sequence: CDR1 SGHRS, CDR2 YFSETQ. The J segment lost 4 bases and the V segment lost 5 bases, leaving 4 bases of the junction unmatched. Here the CDR3 DNA reads TGCGCCAGCAGTGGACAGGGCGGAGAGACCCAGTACTTC. It specifies CASSGQGGETQYF.

This clone was recorded only once. This chain uses TRBV5-4 with TRBJ2-1; 8 positions match TRBD2. Germline loops: CDR1 SGHNT, CDR2 YYREEE (reference sequence). The CDR3 has 14 residues. J lost 15 bases, V lost 1 base, and 12 bases had no gene match. As DNA, the CDR3 is TGTGCCAGCAGCTTGATGGTAGCGGGATTGGGTCTGTTCTTC. Amino acids: CASSLMVAGLGLFF.

The chain is built from TRBV28 and TRBJ2-3, with TRBD2 identical over 10 bases. The V gene's germline CDR1 is MDHEN and CDR2 SYDVKM. With V trimmed by 2 bases and J by 2 bases, 16 bases remained unmatched. The CDR3 has 20 amino acids. In DNA form, the CDR3 reads TGTGCCAGCAGTTTAAAGGATATGGGGCTAGCGGGAGCTCTCACAGATACGCAGTATTTT. It yields the protein CASSLKDMGLAGALTDTQYF.

The chain joins TRBV19 to TRBJ2-2, with D perhaps TRBD1 (5 bases). Trimming removed 1 base at V and 5 bases at J, with 8 bases between. There are 14 residues in the CDR3. Germline CDR1 LNHDA, CDR2 SQIVND (reference sequence). CDR3 amino acids: CASSIVKGTGELFF. CDR3 coding DNA: TGTGCCAGTAGTATAGTGAAGGGGACCGGGGAGCTGTTTTTT.

The V gene is TRBV10-1, the J gene TRBJ2-3, with TRBD1 as a possible D gene (6 bases). V was trimmed by 0 bases and J by 6 bases, leaving 10 bases between them. Germline CDR1 reads WNHNN; CDR2 reads SYGVQD (reference sequence). The CDR3 covers 14 residues. For the CDR3, the DNA is TGCGCCAGCAGTGAGTCGAGGGGGATTGATACGCAGTATTTT. Protein product: CASSESRGIDTQYF.

Worth noting for this clone: The same CDR3 arises from other DNA sequences in this sample as well. The CDR3 region is CASSAPGTDTQYF. DNA of the CDR3: TGTGCCAGCAGCGCCCCAGGCACAGATACGCAGTATTTT. V gene TRBV9 combines with J gene TRBJ2-3; unclear D gene. From germline, CDR1 is SGDLS and CDR2 YYNGEE. Between the trimmed V and J ends, which lost 3 bases and 1 base, there was a span of 6 bases. The CDR3 length is 13 residues. The full variable domain, rest sourced from reference TRBV9 and TRBJ2-3, is DSGVTQTPKHLITATGQRVTLRCSPRSGDLSVYWYQQSLDQGLQFLIQYYNGEERAKGNILERFSAQQFPDLHSELNLSSLELGDSALYFCASSAPGTDTQYFGPGTRLTVL.

The chain recombines TRBV11-2 with TRBJ2-1; 7 nucleotides line up with TRBD2. The CDR3 is 16 amino acids. In germline, CDR1 is SGHAT, CDR2 FQNNGV. J was trimmed by 6 bases and V by 1 base; bases with no gene match: 9. CDR3 sequence reads: CASSLVGGGEGNEQFF. The CDR3 DNA reads TGTGCCAGCAGCTTAGTCGGGGGAGGGGAGGGCAATGAGCAGTTCTTC.

The rearrangement links TRBV6-5 to TRBJ2-3; D not certain. The V gene's germline CDR1 is MNHEY and CDR2 SVGAGI. V lost 0 bases and J lost 11, with 12 bases in between. The CDR3 is 13 amino acids. The CDR3 DNA follows: TGTGCCAGCAGTTACTCGGGTCTATTGGGGCAGTATTTT. Translating it yields CASSYSGLLGQYF.

J is TRBJ1-2 and V is TRBV4-1; no reliable D call. The germline gives CDR1 MGHRA, CDR2 YSYEKL. Trimming removed 1 base at V and 4 bases at J, with 22 bases between. This CDR3 comprises 18 residues. The CDR3, as DNA: TGCGCCAGCAGCCAAGCTTTAGTACAGACCGATCTAATCTATGGCTACACCTTC. This gives the protein CASSQALVQTDLIYGYTF.

Concerning this clone: The sample carries other DNA sequences with the same CDR3. V is TRBV2 and J is TRBJ1-2; D uncertain. The CDR3 runs 13 residues. Germline CDR1 and CDR2: SNHLY and FYNNEI. V was cut by 1 base and J by 2 bases, with 5 bases left in between. This CDR3 reads CASSEGGNYGYTF. Here the CDR3 DNA reads TGTGCCAGCAGTGAAGGGGGAAACTATGGCTACACCTTC. Together with reference TRBV2 and TRBJ1-2, the CDR3 gives the full variable domain: EPEVTQTPSHQVTQMGQEVILRCVPISNHLYFYWYRQILGQKVEFLVSFYNNEISEKSEIFDDQFSVERPDGSNFTLKIRSTKLEDSAMYFCASSEGGNYGYTFGSGTRLTVV.

This chain joins TRBV19 and TRBJ2-5, with 9 bases that match TRBD2. Germline CDR1 and CDR2: LNHDA and SQIVND (reference sequence). Germline trimming cut 6 bases from V and 4 bases from J; bases unmatched to any gene: 6. The CDR3 extends over 14 amino acids. DNA for the CDR3: TGTGCCAGTAGCCCCGGGACTAGCTCAGAGACCCAGTACTTC. This sequence encodes CASSPGTSSETQYF.

In its sample, this clone was seen once. The V and J genes are TRBV10-3 and TRBJ2-2; TRBD1 is a possible D gene (5 bases). The germline gives CDR1 ENHRY, CDR2 SYGVKD. V was trimmed by 6 bases and J by 0 bases, leaving 5 bases between them. The CDR3 totals 13 residues. The CDR3 is CAIRGPNTGELFF. CDR3 bases: TGTGCCATCAGGGGGCCGAACACCGGGGAGCTGTTTTTT.

The CDR3 DNA reads as TGTGCCAGCAGCTCCCCTCCGGGCTCGGTCCGGAACACTGAAGCTTTCTTT. Its protein is CASSSPPGSVRNTEAFF. This chain links TRBV28 with TRBJ1-1; D gene ambiguous. The CDR3 runs 17 residues. Trimming stripped 6 bases from V and 1 base from J, with 21 bases between. Germline CDR1 reads MDHEN; CDR2 reads SYDVKM.